This T cell receptor (beta chain) comes out of a study of blood T cells in healthy people across ages. There are 14 residues in the CDR3. Germline-derived CDR1 and CDR2 are SQVTM and ANQGSEA. The use of a sample-barcoded 5' primer and a J-beta primer mix characterized a second PCR of about 7 to 12 cycles. TCRdb reprocessed the 5' RACE reads with MiXCR, giving one entry per CDR3 protein. The sample consists of under 800,000 distinct CDR3 sequences, about 42% of them appearing once. This clonotype was recorded once. V and J are TRBV29-1 and TRBJ2-7; 9 nucleotides line up with TRBD1. The tail of the sequence fits TRBJ2-5 better, so the J call may be wrong. This receptor was obtained from an older woman in good health. Sequencing was performed on blood. In nucleotides, the CDR3 is TGCAGCGCGCAGGGACAGGGAACGGGGGAGACCCAGTACTTC. Its protein is CSAQGQGTGETQYF.